This TCR beta chain was observed in a study of shared clonotypes between healthy human individuals. The overall study: Each donor contributed plates that comprised three CD4 naive, three CD4 memory, two CD8 naive and one CD8 memory.

Remarks on this clone: Additional DNA sequences in this sample encode the identical CDR3.

This CDR3 comprises 13 residues. The V gene's germline CDR1 is SGHRS and CDR2 YFSETQ. The germline V and J ends were trimmed by 0 bases and 4 bases, with 5 bases remaining between them. Produced via immunoSEQ multiplex PCR; TCRdb's table is partial and in-frame only. The sample includes some 1.5 million clones, more than 95% of them seen just once. The receptor's source is a man aged 25 to 40 in good health. The V call is TRBV5-1, the J call TRBJ1-3, with D hard to call. The specimen was naive CD4+ T cells sorted from blood. Subset here: CD45RA+ positively selected. The CDR3 here is CASSLDIGNTIYF. CDR3 in DNA: TGCGCCAGCAGCTTGGACATAGGAAACACCATATATTTT.